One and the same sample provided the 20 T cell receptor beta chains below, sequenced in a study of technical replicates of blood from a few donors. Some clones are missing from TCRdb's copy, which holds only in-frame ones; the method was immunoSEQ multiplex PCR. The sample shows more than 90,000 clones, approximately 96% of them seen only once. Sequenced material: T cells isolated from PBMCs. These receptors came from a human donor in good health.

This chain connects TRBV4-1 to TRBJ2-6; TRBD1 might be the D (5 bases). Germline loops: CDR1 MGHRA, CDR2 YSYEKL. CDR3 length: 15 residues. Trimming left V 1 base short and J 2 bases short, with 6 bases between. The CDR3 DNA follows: TGCGCCAGCAGCCAAGGCAGGGCTGGGGCCAACGTCCTGACTTTC. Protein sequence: CASSQGRAGANVLTF.

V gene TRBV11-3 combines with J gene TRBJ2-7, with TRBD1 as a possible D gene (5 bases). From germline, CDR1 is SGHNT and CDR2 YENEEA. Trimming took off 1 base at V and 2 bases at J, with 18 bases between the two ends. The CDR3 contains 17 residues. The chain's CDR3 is CASSLGVGRTPPYEQYF. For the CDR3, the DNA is TGTGCCAGCAGCTTAGGGGTTGGTCGGACACCCCCCTACGAGCAGTACTTC. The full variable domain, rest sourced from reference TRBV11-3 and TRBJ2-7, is EAGVVQSPRYKIIEKKQPVAFWCNPISGHNTLYWYLQNLGQGPELLIRYENEEAVDDSQLPKDRFSAERLKGVDSTLKIQPAELGDSAVYLCASSLGVGRTPPYEQYFGPGTRLTVT.

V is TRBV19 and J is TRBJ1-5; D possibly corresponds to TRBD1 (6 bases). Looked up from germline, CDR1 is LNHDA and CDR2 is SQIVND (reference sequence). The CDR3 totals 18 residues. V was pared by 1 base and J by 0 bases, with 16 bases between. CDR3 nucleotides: TGTGCCAGTAGTATAGGACGAAGGGGGGGATATAGCAATCAGCCCCAGCATTTT. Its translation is CASSIGRRGGYSNQPQHF.

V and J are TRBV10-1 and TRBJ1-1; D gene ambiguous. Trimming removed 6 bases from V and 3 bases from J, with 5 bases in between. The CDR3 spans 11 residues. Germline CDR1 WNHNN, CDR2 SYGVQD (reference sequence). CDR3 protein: CASRSDTEAFF. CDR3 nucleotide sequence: TGCGCCAGCAGGTCCGACACTGAAGCTTTCTTT.

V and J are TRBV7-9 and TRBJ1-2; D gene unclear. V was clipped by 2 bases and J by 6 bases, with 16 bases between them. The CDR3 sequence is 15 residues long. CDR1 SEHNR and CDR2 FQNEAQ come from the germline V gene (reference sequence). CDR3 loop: CASSLSKQALDGYTF. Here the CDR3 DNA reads TGTGCCAGCAGCTTAAGTAAGCAGGCCCTTGATGGCTACACCTTC.

The CDR3 is CASSRGQGATEAFF. CDR3 coding DNA: TGTGCCAGCAGCAGGGGACAGGGGGCGACTGAAGCTTTCTTT. The V call is TRBV21-1, the J call TRBJ1-1; the table's D gene call, TRBD1, was not cross checked with the DNA. TRBV21-1 is given as a pseudogene. This CDR3 contains 14 residues.

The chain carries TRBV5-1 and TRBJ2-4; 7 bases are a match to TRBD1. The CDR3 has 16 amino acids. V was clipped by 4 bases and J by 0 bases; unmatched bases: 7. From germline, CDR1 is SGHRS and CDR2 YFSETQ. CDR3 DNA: TGCGCCAGCAGCCCCCACACAGGGGTAGCCAAAAACATTCAGTACTTC. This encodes CASSPHTGVAKNIQYF.

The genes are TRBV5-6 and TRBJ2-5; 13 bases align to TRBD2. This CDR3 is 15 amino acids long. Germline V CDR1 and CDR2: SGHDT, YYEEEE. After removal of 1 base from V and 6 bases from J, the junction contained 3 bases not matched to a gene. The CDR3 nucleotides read TGTGCCAGCAGCTTGTGGACTAGCGGGAGCCAGACCCAGTACTTC. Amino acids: CASSLWTSGSQTQYF.

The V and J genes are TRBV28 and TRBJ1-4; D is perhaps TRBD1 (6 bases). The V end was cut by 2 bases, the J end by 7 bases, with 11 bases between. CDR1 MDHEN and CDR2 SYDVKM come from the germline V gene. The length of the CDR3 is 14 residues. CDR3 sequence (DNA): TGTGCCAGCAGTTTAGGGGGCCGGAGTGAAAAACTGTTTTTT. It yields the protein CASSLGGRSEKLFF.

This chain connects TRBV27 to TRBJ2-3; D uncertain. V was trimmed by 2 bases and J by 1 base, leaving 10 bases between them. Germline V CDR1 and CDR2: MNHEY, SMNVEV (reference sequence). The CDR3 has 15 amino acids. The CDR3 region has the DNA TGTGCCAGCAGTTTAGTCGGAGACGGCACAGATACGCAGTATTTT. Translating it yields CASSLVGDGTDTQYF.

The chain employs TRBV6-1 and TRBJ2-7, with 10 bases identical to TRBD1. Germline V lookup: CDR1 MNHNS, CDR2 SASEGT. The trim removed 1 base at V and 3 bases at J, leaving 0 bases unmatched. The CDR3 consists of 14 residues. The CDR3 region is CASSEGTGGYEQYF. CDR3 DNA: TGTGCCAGCAGTGAAGGGACAGGGGGCTACGAGCAGTACTTC.

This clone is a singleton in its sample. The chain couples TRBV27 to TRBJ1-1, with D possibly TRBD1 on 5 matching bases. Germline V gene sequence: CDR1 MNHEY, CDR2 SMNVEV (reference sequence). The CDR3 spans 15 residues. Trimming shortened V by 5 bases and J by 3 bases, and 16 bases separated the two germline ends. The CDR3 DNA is TGTGCCAGCAGTAATGAGGGGCGCGGGGACACTGAAGCTTTCTTT. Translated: CASSNEGRGDTEAFF.

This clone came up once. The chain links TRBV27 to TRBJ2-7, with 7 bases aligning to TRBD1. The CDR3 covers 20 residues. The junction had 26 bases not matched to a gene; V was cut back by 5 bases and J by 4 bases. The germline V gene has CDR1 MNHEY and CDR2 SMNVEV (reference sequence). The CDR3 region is CASSPAGQAFPDGASYEQYF. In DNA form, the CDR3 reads TGTGCCAGCAGTCCCGCCGGACAGGCTTTCCCCGACGGGGCATCTTACGAGCAGTACTTC.

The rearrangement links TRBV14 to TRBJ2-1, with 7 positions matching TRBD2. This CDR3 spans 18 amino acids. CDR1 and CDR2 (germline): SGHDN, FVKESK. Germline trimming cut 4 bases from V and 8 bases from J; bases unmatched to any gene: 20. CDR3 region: CASSPIRATPNAGDEQFF. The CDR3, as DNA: TGTGCCAGCAGCCCAATCAGGGCGACACCAAATGCGGGGGATGAGCAGTTCTTC.

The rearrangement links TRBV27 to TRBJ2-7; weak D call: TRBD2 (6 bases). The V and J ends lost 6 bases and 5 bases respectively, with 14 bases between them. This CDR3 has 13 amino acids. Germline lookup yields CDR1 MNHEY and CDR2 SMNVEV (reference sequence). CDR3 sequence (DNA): TGTGCCAGCAGATTTCGGGGGACCCACGAGCAGTACTTC. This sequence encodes CASRFRGTHEQYF.

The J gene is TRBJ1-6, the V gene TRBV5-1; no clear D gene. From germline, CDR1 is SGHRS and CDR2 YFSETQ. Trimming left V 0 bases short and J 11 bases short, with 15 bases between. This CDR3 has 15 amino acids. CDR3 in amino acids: CASSLGAGKTTPLHF. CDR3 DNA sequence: TGCGCCAGCAGCTTGGGGGCGGGGAAGACGACACCCCTCCACTTT.

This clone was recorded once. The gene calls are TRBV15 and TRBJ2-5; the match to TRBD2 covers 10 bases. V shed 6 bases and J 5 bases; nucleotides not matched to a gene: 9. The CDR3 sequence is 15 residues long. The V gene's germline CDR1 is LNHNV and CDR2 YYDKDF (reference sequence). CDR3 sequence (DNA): TGTGCCACCAGTGATCAAGCGGGAGGGAGGGAGACCCAGTACTTC. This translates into CATSDQAGGRETQYF.

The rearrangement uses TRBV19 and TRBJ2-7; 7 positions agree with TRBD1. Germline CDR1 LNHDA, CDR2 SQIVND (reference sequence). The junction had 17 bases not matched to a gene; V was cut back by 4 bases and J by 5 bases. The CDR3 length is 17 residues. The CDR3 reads CASSTVLWGTAIHEQYF. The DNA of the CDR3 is TGTGCCAGTAGTACGGTCCTCTGGGGGACAGCTATCCACGAGCAGTACTTC.

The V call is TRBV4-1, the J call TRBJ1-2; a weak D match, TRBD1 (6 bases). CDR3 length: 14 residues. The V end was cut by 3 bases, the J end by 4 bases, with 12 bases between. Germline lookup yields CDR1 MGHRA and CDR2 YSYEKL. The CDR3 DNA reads TGCGCCAGCAGCCACCCAGGGGAAACCTATGGCTACACCTTC. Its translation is CASSHPGETYGYTF.

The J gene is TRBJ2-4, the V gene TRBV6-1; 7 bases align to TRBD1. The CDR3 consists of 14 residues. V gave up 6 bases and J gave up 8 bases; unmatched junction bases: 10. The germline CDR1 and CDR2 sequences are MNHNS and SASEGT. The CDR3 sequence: CASSEHRGKDIQYF. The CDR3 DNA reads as TGTGCCAGCAGCGAACACAGGGGAAAGGACATTCAGTACTTC.